These T cell receptor beta chains were read from a single sample in a study of shared clonotypes between healthy human individuals. Some clones are missing from TCRdb's copy, which holds only in-frame ones; the method was immunoSEQ multiplex PCR. Of 730,000 or so clones in the sample, roughly 78% were seen once. The specimen was memory CD4+ T cells sorted from blood. These receptors were collected from a woman aged 25 to 45 in good health. CDR3s include the opening cysteine and the closing phenylalanine or tryptophan. D genes are given only for firm matches. Clone size appears in some rows only: once, few, many, or a class for an expanded clone.

J: TRBJ2-2
size: .
V: TRBV28
D: TRBD1
DNA: TGTGCCAGCAAAGAAGGACAGGGGGCCGCCGGGGAGCTGTTTTTT
CDR3: CASKEGQGAAGELFF

J: TRBJ2-7
size: few
V: TRBV23-1
D: .
DNA: TGCGCCAGCAGTCAATCGAGGCCCTACGAGCAGTACTTC
CDR3: CASSQSRPYEQYF

J: TRBJ2-3
size: .
V: TRBV6-5
D: TRBD2
DNA: TGTGCCAGCAGTAGCGGGAGGGAGGATACGCAGTATTTT
CDR3: CASSSGREDTQYF

J: TRBJ1-3
size: once
V: TRBV5-1
D: .
DNA: TGCGCCAGCAGCCTTAACCCGACGGTCTCTGGAAACACCATATATTTT
CDR3: CASSLNPTVSGNTIYF

J: TRBJ2-5
size: .
V: TRBV5-1
D: .
DNA: TGCGCCAGCAATTCGGGTTCACAAGAGACCCAGTACTTC
CDR3: CASNSGSQETQYF

J: TRBJ2-1
size: few
V: TRBV11-3
D: .
DNA: TGTGCCAGCAGCTCGGGGAGAAGTGCGTTCTACAATGAGCAGTTCTTC
CDR3: CASSSGRSAFYNEQFF

J: TRBJ1-2
size: few
V: TRBV28
D: .
DNA: TGTGCCAGCTTCTGGGCGGGGAAGGATGGCTACACCTTC
CDR3: CASFWAGKDGYTF

J: TRBJ2-7
size: .
V: TRBV5-8
D: .
DNA: TGTGCCAGCAGCTTGCGAGCCGACGAGCAGTACTTC
CDR3: CASSLRADEQYF

J: TRBJ2-1
size: many
V: TRBV28
D: TRBD2
DNA: TGTGCCAGCAGTTCCCCGGGGGGTAGCGGGAATGAGCAGTTCTTC
CDR3: CASSSPGGSGNEQFF

J: TRBJ1-3
size: .
V: TRBV18
D: .
DNA: TGTGCCAGCTCCATAATGGCGGTCCCTGGAAACACCATATATTTT
CDR3: CASSIMAVPGNTIYF

J: TRBJ2-3
size: few
V: TRBV18
D: .
DNA: TGTGCCAGCTCTCCGAGCACAGATACGCAGTATTTT
CDR3: CASSPSTDTQYF

J: TRBJ2-7
size: .
V: TRBV7-9
D: TRBD1
DNA: TGTGCCAGCAGTCCAGACAGGGGCATTACCTACGAGCAGTACTTC
CDR3: CASSPDRGITYEQYF

J: TRBJ2-7
size: .
V: TRBV27
D: TRBD1
DNA: TGTGCCAGCAGTACCTCGGGACAGGGTTCCTACGAGCAGTACTTC
CDR3: CASSTSGQGSYEQYF

J: TRBJ2-2
size: .
V: TRBV18
D: .
DNA: TGTGCCAGCTCACCACCGGCAGGGGTGGAAGGCACCGGGGAGCTGTTTTTT
CDR3: CASSPPAGVEGTGELFF

J: TRBJ2-1
size: .
V: TRBV27
D: TRBD2
DNA: TGTGCCAGCAGTTTAGGTGCGGGAGTGAGGGATGAGCAGTTCTTC
CDR3: CASSLGAGVRDEQFF

J: TRBJ2-6
size: .
V: TRBV4-1
D: .
DNA: TGCGCCAGCAGCCAAGTTCGAGGCGACAGCCAGTCTGGGGCCAACGTCCTGACTTTC
CDR3: CASSQVRGDSQSGANVLTF

J: TRBJ2-3
size: .
V: TRBV2
D: TRBD2
DNA: TGTGCCAGCAGCCCGACTAGCGGGAGTGGAAATACGCAGTATTTT
CDR3: CASSPTSGSGNTQYF

J: TRBJ2-5
size: .
V: TRBV9
D: .
DNA: TGTGCCAGCAGCGAACGGGCGGATCAAGAGACCCAGTACTTC
CDR3: CASSERADQETQYF

J: TRBJ2-7
size: .
V: TRBV11-2
D: TRBD2
DNA: TGTGCCAGCAGCTTAGTGGGAGGCGGGAGGGCCTCTTACGAGCAGTACTTC
CDR3: CASSLVGGGRASYEQYF

J: TRBJ2-1
size: .
V: TRBV5-1
D: .
DNA: TGCGCCAGCAGCTTGGGGGGACACACGGCGAGTGAGCAGTTCTTC
CDR3: CASSLGGHTASEQFF

J: TRBJ1-2
size: .
V: TRBV5-6
D: TRBD1
DNA: TGTGCCAGCAGCTTGGGACAGGGGAGAAGGGGCTACACCTTC
CDR3: CASSLGQGRRGYTF

J: TRBJ2-1
size: .
V: TRBV15
D: .
DNA: TGTGCCACCAGCAGAGGTATCGTAGTCAATGAGCAGTTCTTC
CDR3: CATSRGIVVNEQFF

J: TRBJ2-1
size: .
V: TRBV5-1
D: TRBD2
DNA: TGCGCCAGCAGCTACTCTAGCGGGTCCTACAATGAGCAGTTCTTC
CDR3: CASSYSSGSYNEQFF

J: TRBJ2-1
size: few
V: TRBV7-3
D: TRBD2
DNA: TGTGCCAGCTCCGCACGGAGCGGGAGGGCCAGCTCCTACAATGAGCAGTTCTTC
CDR3: CASSARSGRASSYNEQFF

J: TRBJ2-7
size: .
V: TRBV27
D: .
DNA: TGTGCCAGCAGTTGGGACGGAGGCACCTACGAGCAGTACTTC
CDR3: CASSWDGGTYEQYF

J: TRBJ1-3
size: .
V: TRBV28
D: .
DNA: TGTGCCAGCAAGAGTAGCGGAAACACCATATATTTT
CDR3: CASKSSGNTIYF

J: TRBJ1-1
size: .
V: TRBV6-1
D: .
DNA: TGTGCCAGCAGTGTGGGAGAAGGGGTGGCTTTCTTT
CDR3: CASSVGEGVAFF

J: TRBJ1-3
size: .
V: TRBV5-1
D: .
DNA: TGCGCCAGCAATTGGAAGCGCTCTGGAAACACCATATATTTT
CDR3: CASNWKRSGNTIYF

J: TRBJ1-2
size: .
V: TRBV28
D: .
DNA: TGTGCCAGCAGTACCAGGACGGAGGCTAACTATGGCTACACCTTC
CDR3: CASSTRTEANYGYTF

J: TRBJ2-7
size: few
V: TRBV7-2
D: .
DNA: TGTGCCAGCAGCCCAGCGGGTTACGAGCAGTACTTC
CDR3: CASSPAGYEQYF

J: TRBJ2-1
size: few
V: TRBV5-4
D: TRBD2
DNA: TGTGCCAGCAGCTTGGGTAGCGGGCCCTACAATGAGCAGTTCTTC
CDR3: CASSLGSGPYNEQFF

J: TRBJ2-1
size: .
V: TRBV5-8
D: .
DNA: TGTGCCAGCAGCTACAGGAGGAATGAGCAGTTCTTC
CDR3: CASSYRRNEQFF

J: TRBJ2-2
size: .
V: TRBV2
D: .
DNA: TGTGCCAGCAGTGAAGGTCGGGCTGGGACCGGGGAGCTGTTTTTT
CDR3: CASSEGRAGTGELFF

J: TRBJ1-3
size: .
V: TRBV18
D: TRBD1
DNA: TGTGCCAGCTCACCGGGACAGGGTCCCTCTGGAAACACCATATATTTT
CDR3: CASSPGQGPSGNTIYF

J: TRBJ1-2
size: .
V: TRBV6-1
D: TRBD1
DNA: TGTGCCAGCGGGACAGGGTTTGGCTACACCTTC
CDR3: CASGTGFGYTF

J: TRBJ2-3
size: few
V: TRBV18
D: .
DNA: TGTGCCAGCTCACCACGGGATACGCAGTATTTT
CDR3: CASSPRDTQYF

J: TRBJ2-7
size: few
V: TRBV28
D: .
DNA: TGTGCCACCCTAACTGGCTACGAGCAGTACTTC
CDR3: CATLTGYEQYF

J: TRBJ2-7
size: .
V: TRBV10-1
D: .
DNA: TGCGCCAGCAGCGAACAGCGGTCCCCCTACGAGCAGTACTTC
CDR3: CASSEQRSPYEQYF

J: TRBJ2-2
size: once
V: TRBV6-5
D: TRBD2
DNA: TGTGCCAGCACCCGGGGGGGATTAGGCACCGGGGAGCTGTTTTTT
CDR3: CASTRGGLGTGELFF

J: TRBJ2-7
size: .
V: TRBV28
D: .
DNA: TGTGCCAGCAGCCTCAACCCCGCGTACTACGAGCAGTACTTC
CDR3: CASSLNPAYYEQYF

J: TRBJ2-2
size: .
V: TRBV5-1
D: TRBD2
DNA: TGCGCCAGCAGCTTGTTCGGGACTAGCGGGAGTAGCGCCGGGGAGCTGTTTTTT
CDR3: CASSLFGTSGSSAGELFF

J: TRBJ2-1
size: once
V: TRBV11-2
D: TRBD2
DNA: TGTGCCAGCAGCTTAGGGACTAGCGGGAGTCGCGAGCAGTTCTTC
CDR3: CASSLGTSGSREQFF

J: TRBJ2-2
size: .
V: TRBV6-4
D: TRBD1
DNA: TGTGCCAGCAGTGTCGGGACAGGGTACGGCGGGGAGCTGTTTTTT
CDR3: CASSVGTGYGGELFF

J: TRBJ2-6
size: .
V: TRBV19
D: .
DNA: TGTGCCAGTAGTATATTCTACCGAAGCTCTGGGGCCAACGTCCTGACTTTC
CDR3: CASSIFYRSSGANVLTF

J: TRBJ2-5
size: once
V: TRBV18
D: TRBD1
DNA: TGTGCCAGCTCACCGGGACAGAAAGAGACCCAGTACTTC
CDR3: CASSPGQKETQYF